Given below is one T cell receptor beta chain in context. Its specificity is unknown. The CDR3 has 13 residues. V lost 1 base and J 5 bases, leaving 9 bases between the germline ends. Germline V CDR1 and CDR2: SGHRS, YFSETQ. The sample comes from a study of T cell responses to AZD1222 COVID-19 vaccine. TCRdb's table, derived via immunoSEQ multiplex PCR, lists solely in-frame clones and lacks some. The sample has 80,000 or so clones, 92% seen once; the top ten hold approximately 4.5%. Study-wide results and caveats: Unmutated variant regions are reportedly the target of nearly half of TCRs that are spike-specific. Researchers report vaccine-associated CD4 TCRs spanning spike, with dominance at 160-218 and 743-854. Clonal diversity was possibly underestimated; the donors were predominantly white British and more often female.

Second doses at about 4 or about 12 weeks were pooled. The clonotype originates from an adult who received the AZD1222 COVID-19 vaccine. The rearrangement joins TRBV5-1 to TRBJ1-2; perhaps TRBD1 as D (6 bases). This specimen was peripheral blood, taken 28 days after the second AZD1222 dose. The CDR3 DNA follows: TGCGCCAGCAGCTTGTTCACAGGGTATGGCTACACCTTC. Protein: CASSLFTGYGYTF. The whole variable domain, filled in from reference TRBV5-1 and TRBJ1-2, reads KAGVTQTPRYLIKTRGQQVTLSCSPISGHRSVSWYQQTPGQGLQFLFEYFSETQRNKGNFPGRFSGRQFSNSRSEMNVSTLELGDSALYLCASSLFTGYGYTFGSGTRLTVV.